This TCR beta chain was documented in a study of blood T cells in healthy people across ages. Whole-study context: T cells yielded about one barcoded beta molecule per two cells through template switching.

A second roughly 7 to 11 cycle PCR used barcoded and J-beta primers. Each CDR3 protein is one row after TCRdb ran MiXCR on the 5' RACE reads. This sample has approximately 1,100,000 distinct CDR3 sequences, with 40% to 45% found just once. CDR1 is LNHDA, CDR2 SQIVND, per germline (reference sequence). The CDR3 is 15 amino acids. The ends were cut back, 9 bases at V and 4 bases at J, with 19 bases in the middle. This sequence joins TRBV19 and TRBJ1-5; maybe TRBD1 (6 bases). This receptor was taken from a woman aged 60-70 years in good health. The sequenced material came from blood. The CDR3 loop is CASLSRGGENQPQHF. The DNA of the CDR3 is TGTGCCAGCCTTTCCCGGGGGGGCGAAAATCAGCCCCAGCATTTT.